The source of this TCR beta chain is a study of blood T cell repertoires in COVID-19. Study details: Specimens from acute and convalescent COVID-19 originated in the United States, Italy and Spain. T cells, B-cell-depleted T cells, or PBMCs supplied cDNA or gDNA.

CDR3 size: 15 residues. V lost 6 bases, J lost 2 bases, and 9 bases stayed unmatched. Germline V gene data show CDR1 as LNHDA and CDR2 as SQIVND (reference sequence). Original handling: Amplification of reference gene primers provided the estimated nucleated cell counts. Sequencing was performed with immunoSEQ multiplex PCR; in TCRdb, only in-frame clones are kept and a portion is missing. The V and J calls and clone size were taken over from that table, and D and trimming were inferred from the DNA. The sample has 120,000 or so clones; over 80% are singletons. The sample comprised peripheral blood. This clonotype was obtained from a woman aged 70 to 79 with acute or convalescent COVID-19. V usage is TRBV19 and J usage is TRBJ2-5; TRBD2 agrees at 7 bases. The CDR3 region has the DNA TGTGCCAGTAGAGGGGCGGGGGAGCGACAAGAGACCCAGTACTTC. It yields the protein CASRGAGERQETQYF.